A single sample is the source of the 24 T cell receptor beta chains below, sequenced in a study of tumor and adjacent non-tumor tissue in lung cancer. The template was RNA from unsorted bulk tissue. The library came from three nested PCR rounds adapted from ARM-PCR protocols. TCRdb processed the multiplex PCR reads anew with MiXCR; each CDR3 protein has one entry. The sample lists around 210,000 distinct CDR3 sequences; 71% were seen once. The sample comprised lung tumor tissue. The receptors were gathered from a man between 60 and 75 years old with non-small cell lung cancer.

This clonotype showed up just a few times. A read error is possible here, since a much larger clone lies one base away. The DNA for the CDR3 is TGCAGTGCTAGGAGGCCCCCCTATGGCTACACCTTC. The encoded protein is CSARRPPYGYTF. The chain recombines TRBV20-1 with TRBJ1-2; D remains unclear. V was cut by 3 bases and J by 4 bases, with 9 bases left in between. The CDR3 has 12 residues. CDR1 and CDR2 from the germline V gene are DFQATT and SNEGSKA (reference sequence).

Regarding this clonotype: The CDR3 does not close with the conserved phenylalanine or tryptophan, likely indicating a read error. This chain joins TRBV11-3 and TRBJ2-5; unclear D gene. CDR1 is SGHNT and CDR2 is YENEEA in the germline V gene. This CDR3 has 15 amino acids. V gave up 1 base and J gave up 1 base, with 10 bases separating them. The CDR3 loop reads CASSLGHLGQETQYI. In DNA, the CDR3 is TGTGCCAGCAGCTTAGGCCACTTAGGCCAAGAGACCCAGTACATC.

Concerning this clonotype itself: A much larger clone differs by one base, so this may be a read error. The rearrangement joins TRBV10-3 to TRBJ1-1; no definite D call. V dropped 0 bases and J dropped 5 bases, with 4 bases sitting between them. This CDR3 has 12 amino acids. The V gene's germline CDR1 is ENHRY and CDR2 SYGVKD. In DNA form, the CDR3 reads TGTGCCATCAGTGAGTCGGGGACTGAAGCTTTCTTT. This codes for CAISESGTEAFF.

As regards this clonotype: One end of the junction is discordant with germline, which a read error may explain. The rearrangement joins TRBV20-1 to TRBJ2-7, with D possibly TRBD2 on 6 matching bases. The CDR3 runs 14 residues. Germline CDR1 is DFQATT and CDR2 is SNEGSKA (reference sequence). The CDR3 DNA sequence: TGCAGTGCTGGGGGTCTAGCGAGAGATGTTGAGCAGCACTTC. It is translated as CSAGGLARDVEQHF.

The rearrangement joins TRBV6-4 to TRBJ1-2; 10 bases are a match to TRBD1. Germline V lookup: CDR1 MRHNA, CDR2 SNTAGT. The CDR3 consists of 14 residues. V shed 6 bases and J 2 bases; nucleotides not matched to a gene: 3. For the CDR3, the DNA is TGTGCCAGCAGCCCGGGACAGGGGAACTATGGCTACACCTTC. It codes for CASSPGQGNYGYTF.

The chain combines TRBV5-1 with TRBJ2-2, with 7 bases identical to TRBD2. J lost 3 bases, V lost 4 bases, and 6 bases had no gene match. Per germline, CDR1 SGHRS and CDR2 YFSETQ. The CDR3 length is 15 residues. The CDR3: CASSIRLADTGELFF. CDR3 sequence (DNA): TGCGCCAGCAGCATCAGACTAGCCGACACCGGGGAGCTGTTTTTT.

This clonotype was seen many times. The chain uses TRBV20-1 and TRBJ2-3, with TRBD2 as a possible D gene (6 bases). The CDR3 length is 14 residues. V lost 0 bases and J lost 4, with 11 bases in between. The germline CDR1 and CDR2 sequences are DFQATT and SNEGSKA (reference sequence). CDR3 residues: CSARDESSADTQYF. The CDR3 nucleotides read TGCAGTGCTAGAGATGAGTCTAGCGCAGATACGCAGTATTTT.

Comments on this clonotype: A much larger clone lies a single base off, so this may be a read error. The chain recombines TRBV20-1 with TRBJ2-3, with D perhaps TRBD1 (6 bases). CDR1 is DFQATT, CDR2 SNEGSKA, per germline (reference sequence). CDR3 length: 12 residues. In DNA form, the CDR3 reads TGCAAAGGGACAAGCAACAGGTCTGCGCAGTATTTT. It codes for CKGTSNRSAQYF.

This clonotype showed up many times. The rearrangement joins TRBV29-1 to TRBJ2-7, with D perhaps matching TRBD2 (7 bases). Germline assignment: CDR1 SQVTM and CDR2 ANQGSEA. Between the trimmed V and J ends, which lost 3 bases and 7 bases, there was a span of 16 bases. The CDR3 is made up of 13 amino acids. CDR3 residues: CSVEEIGGREQYF. The CDR3 nucleotides read TGCAGCGTTGAGGAGATCGGGGGGCGGGAGCAGTACTTC.

As concerns this clonotype: Germline and junction disagree at one end, which may indicate a read error. The chain is built from TRBV20-1 and TRBJ2-7, with D uncertain. The CDR3 sequence is 13 residues long. Germline V gene lookup returns CDR1 DFQATT and CDR2 SNEGSKA (reference sequence). The CDR3 region is CSASSVTWGEQYF. The CDR3 DNA reads as TGCAGTGCTAGCTCTGTGACTTGGGGTGAGCAATACTTC.

Of note for this clonotype: A read error may explain this, as a much larger clone is one base away. This chain links TRBV6-2 or TRBV6-3 with TRBJ2-6; 7 bases align to TRBD1. Per germline, CDR1 MNHEY and CDR2 SVGEGT. The V gene end was trimmed by 9 bases and the J gene end by 4 bases; junction bases not matched to a gene: 6. The length of the CDR3 is 14 residues. CDR3 sequence (DNA): TGTGCCAGGAGTGACAGGGCCGGGGCCAACGTCCTGACTTTC. Translating gives CARSDRAGANVLTF.

Details on this clonotype: It may be a read error: a sequence one base away is much more abundant. The genes are TRBV29-1 and TRBJ1-1; maybe TRBD1 (6 bases). CDR1 is SQVTM, CDR2 ANQGSEA, per germline. The CDR3 spans 15 residues. The CDR3 DNA reads as TGCAGCGTCCTGAGACGCGCAGGGGAGAACATTGAAGCTTTCTTT. It is translated as CSVLRRAGENIEAFF.

Details on this clonotype: Without the conserved terminal phenylalanine or tryptophan, this CDR3 likely stems from a read error. V and J are TRBV6-5 and TRBJ2-7; 11 positions match TRBD2. V lost 6 bases, J lost 3 bases, and 7 bases stayed unmatched. Looked up from germline, CDR1 is MNHEY and CDR2 is SVGAGI. This CDR3 contains 15 residues. CDR3 bases: TGTGCCAGCAGCTACGGGACTAGCGGCCTCTACGAGCAGTACTTA. The encoded protein is CASSYGTSGLYEQYL.

About this clonotype: At one end, the junction sequence differs from germline, possibly due to a read error. This chain links TRBV28 with TRBJ1-5, with D uncertain. Germline V gene data show CDR1 as MDHEN and CDR2 as SYDVKM. The CDR3 covers 14 residues. The CDR3 region has the DNA TGTGCCAGCAGGGGGTGGTACGGAAATCAGGCCCAGCATTTT. This sequence encodes CASRGWYGNQAQHF.

This clonotype was seen only a few times. One junction end disagrees with the germline gene, perhaps due to a read error. This sequence joins TRBV20-1 and TRBJ2-3, with D unclear. The tail of the sequence fits TRBJ1-5 better, so the J call may be wrong. The length of the CDR3 is 13 residues. The V gene's germline CDR1 is DFQATT and CDR2 SNEGSKA (reference sequence). The CDR3 nucleotides read TGCAGCGCTATACTAGCGGGAGTAAATACGCAGCATTTT. This sequence encodes CSAILAGVNTQHF.

J is TRBJ2-1 and V is TRBV6-6; D remains ambiguous. This CDR3 comprises 15 residues. The V end was cut by 7 bases, the J end by 7 bases, with 20 bases between. Per germline, CDR1 MNHNY and CDR2 SVGAGI (reference sequence). The CDR3 bases are TGTGCCAGCACTCTGACGGTACCCGGCTTAAATGAGCAGTTCTTC. Its protein product is CASTLTVPGLNEQFF.

Worth noting for this clonotype: One junction end does not reproduce the germline sequence, and a read error may be involved. The chain combines TRBV12-3 or TRBV12-4 with TRBJ1-5; D is undetermined. The CDR3 sequence is 14 residues long. CDR3 in amino acids: CASSPSGEGQPQHF. DNA of the CDR3: TGTGCCAGCAGTCCCTCCGGGGAAGGTCAGCCTCAGCATTTT.

This clonotype was seen more than once but under ten times. The chain uses TRBV12-5 and TRBJ1-5, with a weak D call TRBD1 (5 bases). Trimming left V 0 bases short and J 4 bases short, with 16 bases between. Germline V lookup: CDR1 LGHNT, CDR2 FRNRAP. The CDR3 consists of 17 residues. The CDR3 sequence is CASGLVHGEGNNQPQHF. For the CDR3, the DNA is TGTGCTAGTGGTTTGGTACATGGAGAGGGGAATAATCAGCCCCAGCATTTT.

This clonotype was observed a few times. The chain employs TRBV20-1 and TRBJ2-1; perhaps TRBD1 as D (5 bases). There are 11 residues in the CDR3. Trimming stripped 4 bases from V and 15 bases from J, with 16 bases between. Germline V gives CDR1 DFQATT, CDR2 SNEGSKA (reference sequence). The CDR3 here is CSANRNPDVFF. The CDR3 DNA is TGCAGTGCTAACAGGAACCCAGACGTGTTCTTC.

Points on this clonotype: Compared with germline, one end of the junction differs, possibly owing to a read error. The gene calls are TRBV11-3 and TRBJ1-1; D not certain. This CDR3 spans 13 amino acids. Germline loops: CDR1 SGHNT, CDR2 YENEEA. The CDR3 DNA reads TGTGCCAGCAGCTTACCAACCCTCAGTGAAACTTTCTTT. Its translation is CASSLPTLSETFF.

Turning to this clonotype: A much larger clone differs from this one at a single base, so this may be a read error. The chain joins TRBV4-2 to TRBJ2-7; D may be TRBD1 or TRBD2 (5 bases each). Germline CDR1 is LGHNA and CDR2 is YNFKEQ. The CDR3 has 15 residues. For the CDR3, the DNA is TGTGCCAACAGCCAAGAAGGGACCAGCTCCTACGAGCAGTACTTC. It yields the protein CANSQEGTSSYEQYF.

The chain carries TRBV7-9 and TRBJ1-1; unclear D gene. CDR3 length equals 12 residues. The germline gives CDR1 SEHNR, CDR2 FQNEAQ (reference sequence). The V end was cut by 8 bases, the J end by 0 bases, with 7 bases between. CDR3 bases: TGTGCCAGCTACATCCTGAACACTGAAGCTTTCTTT. This encodes CASYILNTEAFF.

About this clonotype itself: Lacking the conserved final phenylalanine or tryptophan, this CDR3 likely reflects a read error. The chain carries TRBV11-2 and TRBJ2-3, with a weak D call TRBD1 (6 bases). CDR3 length equals 16 residues. The germline CDR1 and CDR2 sequences are SGHAT and FQNNGV. The V end was cut by 2 bases, the J end by 3 bases, with 15 bases between. The CDR3 sequence is CASSLISGVATDTQYL. CDR3 sequence (DNA): TGTGCCAGCAGCTTAATATCAGGGGTAGCTACAGATACGCAGTATCTT.

The rearrangement uses TRBV20-1 and TRBJ1-1; D ambiguous. The CDR3 contains 13 residues. Between the trimmed V and J ends, which lost 7 bases and 1 base, there was a span of 13 bases. The germline V gene encodes CDR1 DFQATT and CDR2 SNEGSKA (reference sequence). CDR3 in DNA: TGCAGTGTTAGTGGAGGGTGGAACACTGAAGCTTTCTTT. It yields the protein CSVSGGWNTEAFF.